One and the same sample provided the 21 T cell receptor beta chains below, sequenced in a study of metastatic and nonmetastatic thyroid tumors. Thyroid surgery took place with no prior treatment in any patient. With MiXCR, TCRdb called clones anew from the PCR reads. In the table there are roughly 70,000 clones, around 19% of which are singletons. Sequencing was carried out using blood. These receptor sequences come from a female donor with papillary thyroid cancer or a benign thyroid nodule (not recorded which). Some clones in this sample may be carry-over from other donors' samples.

The genes are TRBV2 and TRBJ2-1; no definite D call. Between the trimmed V and J ends, which lost 4 bases and 3 bases, there was a span of 4 bases. The CDR3 runs to 12 residues. Germline V CDR1 and CDR2: SNHLY, FYNNEI. For the CDR3, the DNA is TGTGCCAGCAGTGCCGACTACAATGAGCAGTTCTTC. Translated: CASSADYNEQFF.

This clone turned up a few times. V and J are TRBV10-3 and TRBJ2-5; 9 positions match TRBD2. After removal of 11 bases from V and 7 bases from J, the junction contained 8 bases not matched to a gene. This CDR3 has 12 residues. The germline gives CDR1 ENHRY, CDR2 SYGVKD. The CDR3 region has the DNA TGTGCCGTTTCCGGGACTAGCCTGACCCAGTACTTC. Protein product: CAVSGTSLTQYF.

This clone was detected a few times. The chain has TRBV6-1 and TRBJ2-2; D might be TRBD2 (7 bases). The CDR3 is 14 amino acids. Germline V CDR1 and CDR2: MNHNS, SASEGT. V was pared by 10 bases and J by 4 bases, with 16 bases between. CDR3 amino acids: CATSEGGSTGELFF. As DNA, the CDR3 is TGTGCCACCAGCGAGGGGGGGAGCACCGGGGAGCTGTTTTTT.

At least ten counts were recorded for this clone. The chain recombines TRBV28 with TRBJ2-7; 9 positions agree with TRBD2. The CDR3 covers 16 residues. From germline, CDR1 is MDHEN and CDR2 SYDVKM. Germline trimming cut 4 bases from V and 5 bases from J; bases unmatched to any gene: 12. The CDR3 loop is CASSSTPGTSLDEQYF. The CDR3 DNA follows: TGTGCCAGCAGTTCCACCCCGGGGACTAGCCTCGACGAGCAGTACTTC. Filled out from reference TRBV28 and TRBJ2-7, the complete variable domain reads DVKVTQSSRYLVKRTGEKVFLECVQDMDHENMFWYRQDPGLGLRLIYFSYDVKMKEKGDIPEGYSVSREKKERFSLILESASTNQTSMYLCASSSTPGTSLDEQYFGPGTRLTVT.

The chain has TRBV4-1 and TRBJ2-5, with 7 positions matching TRBD2. The CDR3 spans 18 residues. After removal of 0 bases from V and 2 bases from J, the junction contained 12 bases not matched to a gene. Germline CDR1 and CDR2: MGHRA and YSYEKL. This CDR3 is CASSQERASTSAQETQYF. The CDR3 nucleotides are TGCGCCAGCAGCCAAGAGCGGGCGAGTACTAGCGCACAAGAGACCCAGTACTTC.

The rearrangement joins TRBV9 to TRBJ2-1; D is possibly TRBD2 (6 bases). Germline CDR1 and CDR2: SGDLS and YYNGEE. The CDR3 loop spans 14 amino acids. V was cut by 5 bases and J by 2 bases, with 11 bases left in between. The CDR3, as DNA: TGTGCCAGCAGAGACGGAGGGACCTACAATGAGCAGTTCTTC. Translation: CASRDGGTYNEQFF.

J is TRBJ2-7 and V is TRBV4-1, with 8 nucleotides matching TRBD1. The V segment lost 4 bases and the J segment 6 bases; nucleotides outside the gene matches: 14. Germline-derived CDR1 and CDR2 are MGHRA and YSYEKL. This CDR3 comprises 16 residues. As DNA, the CDR3 is TGCGCCAGCAGCCCAGGACAGGGAACGACCCTTTCCGAGCAGTACTTC. Its translation is CASSPGQGTTLSEQYF.

This clone was counted at least ten times. The V and J genes are TRBV4-2 and TRBJ1-1; D unclear. Trimming cost V 4 bases and J 1 base, with 7 bases left between them. The CDR3 runs 13 residues. Germline V gives CDR1 LGHNA, CDR2 YNFKEQ. In DNA form, the CDR3 reads TGTGCCAGCAGCCGGTCGGGGAACACTGAAGCTTTCTTT. Translation gives CASSRSGNTEAFF.

This clone was seen at least ten times. The rearrangement uses TRBV2 and TRBJ1-4, with D possibly TRBD1 on 6 matching bases. From germline, CDR1 is SNHLY and CDR2 FYNNEI. V lost 5 bases and J lost 4, with 14 bases in between. The CDR3 length is 15 residues. DNA for the CDR3: TGTGCCAGCAGTTTGGACAGAGGGATTAATGAAAAACTGTTTTTT. Protein product: CASSLDRGINEKLFF. Full variable domain (missing parts from reference TRBV2 and TRBJ1-4): EPEVTQTPSHQVTQMGQEVILRCVPISNHLYFYWYRQILGQKVEFLVSFYNNEISEKSEIFDDQFSVERPDGSNFTLKIRSTKLEDSAMYFCASSLDRGINEKLFFGSGTQLSVL.

This clone was observed many times. The chain uses TRBV4-1 and TRBJ2-7, with 13 bases lining up with TRBD2. The CDR3 extends over 16 amino acids. Per germline, CDR1 MGHRA and CDR2 YSYEKL. V shed 1 base, J shed 2 bases, and the junction held 2 bases outside the gene matches. The CDR3 DNA sequence: TGCGCCAGCAGCCAAGCGACTAGCGGGAGGACCTACGAGCAGTACTTC. This codes for CASSQATSGRTYEQYF.

This clone was found many times. The rearrangement joins TRBV6-1 to TRBJ2-7; possibly TRBD1 for D (6 bases). Trimming pared 7 bases from V and 2 bases from J, leaving 15 bases between. The CDR3 sequence is 14 residues long. The germline CDR1 and CDR2 sequences are MNHNS and SASEGT. CDR3 nucleotide sequence: TGTGCCAGCACTTTGGACAGTGGTCCCTACGAGCAGTACTTC. Its translation: CASTLDSGPYEQYF.

Notes on this clone: Other DNA sequences from this sample encode an identical CDR3 as well. This chain joins TRBV20-1 and TRBJ1-2; no clear D. In germline, CDR1 is DFQATT, CDR2 SNEGSKA (reference sequence). V was clipped by 5 bases and J by 14 bases, with 15 bases between them. This CDR3 has 10 amino acids. The CDR3 sequence is CSAPHGGYTF. The CDR3 DNA reads TGCAGTGCTCCGCACGGTGGATATACCTTC.

This clone has only a few counts. The gene calls are TRBV12-3 or TRBV12-4 and TRBJ1-6; the D gene is possibly TRBD1 (5 bases). V lost 5 bases to trimming and J lost 7 bases, with 15 bases between them. The CDR3 covers 15 residues. This chain's CDR3 is CASSLHSGENSPLHF. The CDR3 DNA reads as TGTGCCAGCAGTCTCCATTCGGGGGAGAATTCACCCCTCCACTTT.

This clone was found a few times. This chain joins TRBV6-1 and TRBJ1-6; D is ambiguous. The CDR3 loop spans 15 amino acids. CDR1 is MNHNS, CDR2 SASEGT, per germline. V was cut by 7 bases and J by 6 bases, with 16 bases left in between. CDR3 sequence (DNA): TGTGCCAGCATCCCCCAGGTCCCTCCTAATTCACCCCTCCACTTT. This sequence encodes CASIPQVPPNSPLHF.

In this sample, this clone turned up many times. In nucleotides, the CDR3 is TGTGCCAGCAGTTTCGGTTACAATGAGCAGTTCTTC. Translated, it gives CASSFGYNEQFF. The chain has TRBV28 and TRBJ2-1; D call uncertain. The V end lost 3 bases, the J end lost 4 bases, and 4 bases lay between the germline ends. The CDR3 loop spans 12 amino acids. Germline V gene lookup returns CDR1 MDHEN and CDR2 SYDVKM.

As concerns this clone: Being one base from a much bigger clone, this may be a read error. The same CDR3 also results from other DNA sequences found in this sample. This sequence joins TRBV20-1 and TRBJ2-1, with TRBD2 matching 13 bases. Per germline, CDR1 DFQATT and CDR2 SNEGSKA (reference sequence). With 8 bases clipped from V and 5 bases from J, the junction kept 9 bases outside the gene matches. The CDR3 has 15 residues. This CDR3 is CSSVPGLAGDNEQFF. The CDR3 DNA reads TGCAGTTCGGTCCCTGGACTAGCGGGAGACAATGAGCAGTTCTTC.

This clone was found a few times. The rearrangement joins TRBV5-1 to TRBJ1-2; D uncertain. Germline V gene lookup returns CDR1 SGHRS and CDR2 YFSETQ. This CDR3 has 8 amino acids. V was cut by 7 bases and J by 6 bases, with 1 base left in between. The CDR3 loop is CASDGYTF. CDR3 bases: TGCGCCAGCGATGGCTACACCTTC.

The DNA of the CDR3 is TGTGCCAGCAGTTACAGAACTAGCGGTTCCACAGATACGCAGTATTTT. Translated, it gives CASSYRTSGSTDTQYF. The chain joins TRBV6-2 or TRBV6-3 to TRBJ2-3, with 8 bases matching TRBD2. The germline V gene encodes CDR1 MNHEY and CDR2 SVGEGT. Trimming at V came to 2 bases and at J to 2 bases, leaving 6 bases not matched to a gene. This CDR3 spans 16 amino acids.

The chain couples TRBV5-1 to TRBJ2-3; TRBD2 matches at 10 bases. This CDR3 comprises 15 residues. V lost 4 bases and J lost 3; bases outside the gene matches: 5. Per germline, CDR1 SGHRS and CDR2 YFSETQ. The CDR3 region has the DNA TGCGCCAGCAGCGGAGCGGGGGGGCCGACAGATACGCAGTATTTT. Amino acids: CASSGAGGPTDTQYF.

Note on this clone: This may stem from a read error, because a much larger clone lies one nucleotide away. The same CDR3 arises from other DNA sequences in this sample as well. The chain couples TRBV20-1 to TRBJ1-1; maybe TRBD1 (6 bases). CDR1 and CDR2 (germline): DFQATT, SNEGSKA (reference sequence). Trimming removed 2 bases from V and 5 bases from J, with 9 bases in between. The CDR3 length is 12 residues. In DNA, the CDR3 is TGCAGTGCTAGAACAGGGAGGACTGAAGCTTTCTTT. Its translation is CSARTGRTEAFF.

This clone was seen a handful of times. The chain is built from TRBV12-3 or TRBV12-4 and TRBJ2-7; D may be TRBD2 (5 bases). The CDR3 has 12 residues. Between the trimmed V and J ends, which lost 7 bases and 6 bases, there was a span of 13 bases. The CDR3 here is CASISTGSEQYF. The CDR3 coding sequence is TGTGCCAGCATTTCCACGGGAAGCGAGCAGTACTTC.